The 7 T cell receptor beta chains reported below all come from one sample, sequenced in a study of T-cell reconstitution after alpha-beta-depleted transplantation in children. TCRbeta library construction was performed incorporating unique molecular identifiers. Using its own MiXCR run on the PCR reads, TCRdb lists one record per CDR3 protein. The table records about 120,000 distinct CDR3 sequences, 20% to 25% of them present only once. The source material was PBMCs, mostly from graft donor cells, sampled 180 days after TCRalphabeta/CD19-depleted stem cell transplant. All receptors come from a male patient between 2 and 10 years old who had a stem cell transplant for chronic granulomatous disease, so the T cells may come from the graft donor.

This clonotype occurred once. The V call is TRBV5-6, the J call TRBJ2-2; TRBD2 is a possible D gene (5 bases). There are 15 residues in the CDR3. V lost 4 bases, J lost 5 bases, and 15 bases lay in between. Per the germline V gene, CDR1 is SGHDT and CDR2 is YYEEEE. CDR3 in DNA: TGTGCCAGCAGCCTGGCTTCGGGGTGGACCGGGGAGCTGTTTTTT. Amino acid sequence: CASSLASGWTGELFF. The whole variable domain, remainder taken from reference TRBV5-6 and TRBJ2-2, is DAGVTQSPTHLIKTRGQQVTLRCSPKSGHDTVSWYQQALGQGPQFIFQYYEEEERQRGNFPDRFSGHQFPNYSSELNVNALLLGDSALYLCASSLASGWTGELFFGEGSRLTVL.

This chain connects TRBV5-1 to TRBJ2-7; D not resolved. V gave up 4 bases and J gave up 2 bases, with 10 bases separating them. CDR3 size: 13 residues. The V gene's germline CDR1 is SGHRS and CDR2 YFSETQ. CDR3 sequence: CASSMDDPYEQYF. The CDR3 coding sequence is TGCGCCAGCAGCATGGACGATCCCTACGAGCAGTACTTC.

The chain joins TRBV29-1 to TRBJ1-1; TRBD1 might be the D (6 bases). The CDR3 is 14 amino acids. V lost 2 bases and J lost 1, with 11 bases in between. Germline V CDR1 and CDR2: SQVTM, ANQGSEA. CDR3 protein: CSVEIRDTNTEAFF. DNA of the CDR3: TGCAGCGTTGAAATAAGGGACACGAACACTGAAGCTTTCTTT.

Of note for this clonotype: This sequence may be a read error, since a much larger clone differs from it by one base. The chain couples TRBV5-4 to TRBJ2-1; D is perhaps TRBD2 (6 bases). The V gene's germline CDR1 is SGHNT and CDR2 YYREEE (reference sequence). V gave up 10 bases and J gave up 3 bases, with 14 bases separating them. The CDR3 totals 13 residues. CDR3 protein: CAQGGRNYNEQFF. For the CDR3, the DNA is TGTGCCCAAGGAGGGCGCAACTACAATGAGCAGTTCTTC.

The chain employs TRBV12-3 or TRBV12-4 and TRBJ2-5; 8 nucleotides match TRBD2. CDR3 length equals 15 residues. The V and J ends lost 6 bases and 6 bases, in that order; junction bases with no gene match: 12. The CDR3 DNA is TGTGCCAGCAGCCTTGCAGGCGGGGGGTCCAAGACCCAGTACTTC. Translated, it gives CASSLAGGGSKTQYF.

The chain combines TRBV5-1 with TRBJ2-3; the match to TRBD1 covers 7 bases. Germline assignment: CDR1 SGHRS and CDR2 YFSETQ. The CDR3 totals 16 residues. Trimming removed 4 bases from V and 1 base from J; junction bases left unmatched: 9. This CDR3 reads CASSHRQGVGTDTQYF. The CDR3 coding sequence is TGCGCCAGCAGCCACCGACAGGGAGTAGGCACAGATACGCAGTATTTT. The full variable domain, with the rest looked up from reference TRBV5-1 and TRBJ2-3, is KAGVTQTPRYLIKTRGQQVTLSCSPISGHRSVSWYQQTPGQGLQFLFEYFSETQRNKGNFPGRFSGRQFSNSRSEMNVSTLELGDSALYLCASSHRQGVGTDTQYFGPGTRLTVL.

The gene calls are TRBV7-9 and TRBJ2-7, with D tentatively TRBD1 (5 bases). V was trimmed by 1 base and J by 6 bases, leaving 13 bases between them. The germline gives CDR1 SEHNR, CDR2 FQNEAQ (reference sequence). The CDR3 totals 14 residues. CDR3 sequence (DNA): TGTGCCAGCAGCTTAGAGCACAGGAGCCCCGAGCAGTACTTC. Translated: CASSLEHRSPEQYF.